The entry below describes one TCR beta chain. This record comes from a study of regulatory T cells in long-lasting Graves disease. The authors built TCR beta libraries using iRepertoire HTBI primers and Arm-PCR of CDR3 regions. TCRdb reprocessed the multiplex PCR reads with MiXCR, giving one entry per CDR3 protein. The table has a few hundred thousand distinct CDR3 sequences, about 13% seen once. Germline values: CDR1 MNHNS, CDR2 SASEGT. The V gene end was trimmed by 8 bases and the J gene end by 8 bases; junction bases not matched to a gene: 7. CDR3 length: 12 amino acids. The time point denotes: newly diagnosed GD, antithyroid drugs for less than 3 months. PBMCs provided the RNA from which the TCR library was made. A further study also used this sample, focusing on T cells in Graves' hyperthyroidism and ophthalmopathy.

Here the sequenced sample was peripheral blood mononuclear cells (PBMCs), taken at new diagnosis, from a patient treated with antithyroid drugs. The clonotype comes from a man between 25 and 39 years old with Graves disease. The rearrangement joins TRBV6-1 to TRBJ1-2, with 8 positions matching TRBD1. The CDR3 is CASAGQVGGYTF. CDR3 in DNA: TGTGCCAGCGCGGGACAGGTAGGAGGCTACACCTTC.